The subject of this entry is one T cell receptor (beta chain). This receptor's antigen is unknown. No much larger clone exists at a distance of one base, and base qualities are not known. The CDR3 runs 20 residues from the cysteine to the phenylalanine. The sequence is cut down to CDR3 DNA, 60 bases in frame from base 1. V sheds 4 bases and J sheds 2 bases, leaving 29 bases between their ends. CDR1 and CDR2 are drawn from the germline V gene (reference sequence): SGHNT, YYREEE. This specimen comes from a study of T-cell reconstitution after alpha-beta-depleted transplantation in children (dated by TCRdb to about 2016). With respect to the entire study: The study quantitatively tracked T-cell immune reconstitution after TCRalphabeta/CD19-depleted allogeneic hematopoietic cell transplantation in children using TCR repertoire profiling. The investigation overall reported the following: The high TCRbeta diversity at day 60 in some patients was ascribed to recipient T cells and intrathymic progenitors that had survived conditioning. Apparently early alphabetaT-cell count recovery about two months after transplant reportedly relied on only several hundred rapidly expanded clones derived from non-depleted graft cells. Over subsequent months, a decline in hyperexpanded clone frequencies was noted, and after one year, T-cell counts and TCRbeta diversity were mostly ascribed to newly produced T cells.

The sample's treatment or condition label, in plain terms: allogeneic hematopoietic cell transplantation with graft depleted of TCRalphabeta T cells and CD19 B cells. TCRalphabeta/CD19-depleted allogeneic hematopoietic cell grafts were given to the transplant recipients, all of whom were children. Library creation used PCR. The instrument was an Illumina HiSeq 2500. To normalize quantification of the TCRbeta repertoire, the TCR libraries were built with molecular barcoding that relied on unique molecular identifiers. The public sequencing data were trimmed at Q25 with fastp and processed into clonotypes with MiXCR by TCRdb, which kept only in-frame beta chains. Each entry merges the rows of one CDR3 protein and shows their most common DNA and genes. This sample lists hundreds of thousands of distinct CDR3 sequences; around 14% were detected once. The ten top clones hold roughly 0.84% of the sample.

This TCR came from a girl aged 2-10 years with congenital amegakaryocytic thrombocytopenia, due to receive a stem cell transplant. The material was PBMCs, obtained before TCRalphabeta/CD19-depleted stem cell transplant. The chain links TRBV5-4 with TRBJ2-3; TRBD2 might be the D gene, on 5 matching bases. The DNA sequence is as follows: TGTGCCAGCAGCCCGGGGTTGCGTCTATTGTCGTCGGGATACACAGATACGCAGTATTTT. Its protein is CASSPGLRLLSSGYTDTQYF.